The 30 T cell receptor beta chains presented below share a single source sample, sequenced in a study of cytomegalovirus exposure and HLA in healthy donors. Primers for the PCR totalled 60 Vbeta and 13 Jbeta. The method was immunoSEQ multiplex PCR; TCRdb's version includes in-frame clones alone and lacks a portion of them. The repertoire holds around 63,000 clones, with around 80% as singletons. The source material was PBMCs. These receptors all stem from a man aged 35-49 years in good health and CMV-seronegative.

This chain connects TRBV5-4 to TRBJ1-1; D might be TRBD1 (5 bases). The V end lost 0 bases, the J end lost 5 bases, and 11 bases lay between the germline ends. The CDR3 is 14 residues long. CDR1 is SGHNT and CDR2 is YYREEE in the germline V gene (reference sequence). CDR3 DNA: TGTGCCAGCAGCTTGGCGGGGGTGGGGACTGAAGCTTTCTTT. Translated, it gives CASSLAGVGTEAFF.

V gene TRBV10-2 combines with J gene TRBJ2-7; the D gene is possibly TRBD2 (7 bases). The length of the CDR3 is 15 residues. V lost 7 bases and J 0 bases, leaving 16 bases between the germline ends. CDR1 WSHSY and CDR2 SAAADI come from the germline V gene. The CDR3 protein is CASTLRGLSSYEQYF. For the CDR3, the DNA is TGCGCCAGCACATTGCGGGGGCTAAGCTCCTACGAGCAGTACTTC.

V and J are TRBV5-1 and TRBJ2-6, with 12 bases matching TRBD1. Germline trimming cut 4 bases from V and 3 bases from J; bases unmatched to any gene: 8. Germline values: CDR1 SGHRS, CDR2 YFSETQ. CDR3 size: 18 residues. The CDR3: CASSNRDRGRSGANVLTF. The CDR3 DNA sequence: TGCGCCAGCAGCAACCGGGACAGGGGGCGAAGTGGGGCCAACGTCCTGACTTTC.

The genes are TRBV5-1 and TRBJ2-2, with D perhaps TRBD2 (5 bases). Germline V CDR1 and CDR2: SGHRS, YFSETQ. This CDR3 comprises 16 residues. V lost 7 bases to trimming and J lost 3 bases, with 19 bases between them. This chain's CDR3 is CASEPGSEMYTGELFF. CDR3 sequence (DNA): TGCGCCAGCGAACCTGGGAGTGAGATGTACACCGGGGAGCTGTTTTTT. The full variable domain, with the rest looked up from reference TRBV5-1 and TRBJ2-2, is KAGVTQTPRYLIKTRGQQVTLSCSPISGHRSVSWYQQTPGQGLQFLFEYFSETQRNKGNFPGRFSGRQFSNSRSEMNVSTLELGDSALYLCASEPGSEMYTGELFFGEGSRLTVL.

Within the sample, this clone is medium-sized. The chain uses TRBV7-9 and TRBJ2-7, with a possible D match to TRBD1 (5 bases). From germline, CDR1 is SEHNR and CDR2 FQNEAQ (reference sequence). The CDR3 runs to 14 residues. Trimming cost V 5 bases and J 5 bases, with 16 bases left between them. CDR3: CASSPQTERDEQYF. CDR3 nucleotide sequence: TGTGCCAGCAGCCCACAGACAGAACGGGACGAGCAGTACTTC. Looking up the rest from reference TRBV7-9 and TRBJ2-7 gives the full variable domain: DTGVSQNPRHKITKRGQNVTFRCDPISEHNRLYWYRQTLGQGPEFLTYFQNEAQLEKSRLLSDRFSAERPKGSFSTLEIQRTEQGDSAMYLCASSPQTERDEQYFGPGTRLTVT.

This chain connects TRBV29-1 to TRBJ2-3; weak D call: TRBD1 (5 bases). The V gene lost 4 bases and the J gene lost 1 base, with 12 bases spanning the gap. The CDR3 sequence is 14 residues long. CDR1 is SQVTM and CDR2 is ANQGSEA in the germline V gene. DNA for the CDR3: TGCAGCGTTGTCAGGGATAGGGGCACAGATACGCAGTATTTT. Protein: CSVVRDRGTDTQYF.

This clone was seen once. V gene TRBV6-1 combines with J gene TRBJ2-5; TRBD2 might be the D (6 bases). The assigned J gene may be wrong: the sequence end matches TRBJ2-7 better. Per the germline V gene, CDR1 is MNHNS and CDR2 is SASEGT. The CDR3 extends over 15 amino acids. The CDR3: CASSESGVGSYEQYF. CDR3 DNA sequence: TGTGCCAGCAGTGAATCGGGGGTCGGATCCTACGAGCAGTACTTC.

V and J are TRBV5-1 and TRBJ2-7; 7 positions agree with TRBD1. This CDR3 region has 14 residues. V shed 4 bases and J 4 bases; nucleotides not matched to a gene: 8. Looked up from germline, CDR1 is SGHRS and CDR2 is YFSETQ. CDR3 residues: CASSPGTVYYEQYF. CDR3 nucleotides: TGCGCCAGCAGCCCCGGGACAGTCTATTACGAGCAGTACTTC.

The count of this clone is one. CDR3 region: CASSVAEAGGPFGELFF. The DNA of the CDR3 is TGTGCCAGCAGCGTAGCTGAAGCGGGGGGGCCGTTCGGGGAGCTGTTTTTT. J is TRBJ2-2 and V is TRBV9; 10 nucleotides align to TRBD2. With V trimmed by 0 bases and J by 7 bases, 9 bases remained unmatched. The germline CDR1 and CDR2 sequences are SGDLS and YYNGEE. The CDR3 is made up of 17 amino acids.

The chain couples TRBV19 to TRBJ1-4, with a weak D call TRBD1 (5 bases). The length of the CDR3 is 14 residues. V lost 6 bases to trimming and J lost 6 bases, with 14 bases between them. Germline V gene data show CDR1 as LNHDA and CDR2 as SQIVND (reference sequence). Here the CDR3 reads CASRTGDRDEKLFF. The CDR3 DNA is TGTGCCAGTAGAACGGGGGACCGAGATGAAAAACTGTTTTTT. Variable domain in full (rest from reference TRBV19 and TRBJ1-4): DGGITQSPKYLFRKEGQNVTLSCEQNLNHDAMYWYRQDPGQGLRLIYYSQIVNDFQKGDIAEGYSVSREKKESFPLTVTSAQKNPTAFYLCASRTGDRDEKLFFGSGTQLSVL.

The chain recombines TRBV5-4 with TRBJ2-7; D gene unclear. Trimming removed 1 base at V and 0 bases at J, with 8 bases between. The CDR3 runs 14 residues. The germline V gene encodes CDR1 SGHNT and CDR2 YYREEE (reference sequence). This CDR3 is CASSLPGSSYEQYF. The DNA for the CDR3 is TGTGCCAGCAGCTTGCCAGGCAGCTCCTACGAGCAGTACTTC.

J is TRBJ2-7 and V is TRBV6-1; possible D gene TRBD2, 6 bases. Trimming shortened V by 7 bases and J by 1 base, and 11 bases separated the two germline ends. Germline lookup yields CDR1 MNHNS and CDR2 SASEGT. CDR3 length equals 13 residues. The CDR3 DNA reads TGTGCCAGCATTAGAGGGACTTCCTACGAGCAGTACTTC. Translating gives CASIRGTSYEQYF.

CDR3 region: CASSVGLDTQYF. The CDR3 coding sequence is TGTGCCAGCAGCGTAGGGCTGGATACGCAGTATTTT. The chain joins TRBV9 to TRBJ2-3, with D hard to call. Germline lookup yields CDR1 SGDLS and CDR2 YYNGEE. This CDR3 spans 12 amino acids. V was cut by 0 bases and J by 6 bases, with 5 bases left in between.

The chain links TRBV6-6 to TRBJ1-1; TRBD1 might be the D (6 bases). The CDR3 sequence is 15 residues long. V gave up 2 bases and J gave up 4 bases, with 14 bases separating them. Germline CDR1 reads MNHNY; CDR2 reads SVGAGI (reference sequence). The CDR3 sequence: CASSYRKQGPTEAFF. The CDR3 DNA reads TGTGCCAGCAGTTACCGTAAACAGGGTCCCACTGAAGCTTTCTTT.

The rearrangement joins TRBV5-1 to TRBJ2-5; no definite D call. The V gene lost 5 bases and the J gene lost 0 bases, with 8 bases spanning the gap. The germline gives CDR1 SGHRS, CDR2 YFSETQ. The CDR3 is 13 amino acids. The DNA of the CDR3 is TGCGCCAGCAGAGGAGCTGACCAAGAGACCCAGTACTTC. Translating it yields CASRGADQETQYF.

With respect to this clone: One end of the junction fails to match germline, which may point to a read error. This chain links TRBV7-9 with TRBJ1-1; 8 bases fit TRBD1. Germline V gene lookup returns CDR1 SEHNR and CDR2 FQNEAQ (reference sequence). This CDR3 spans 19 amino acids. CDR3: CSSSLSLARGPPGGIEAFF. CDR3 DNA: TGTTCCAGCAGCTTAAGCTTAGCGAGGGGGCCTCCAGGGGGCATTGAAGCTTTCTTT.

V usage is TRBV19 and J usage is TRBJ2-2; D is possibly TRBD2 (5 bases). Trimming shortened V by 6 bases and J by 3 bases, and 14 bases separated the two germline ends. This CDR3 is 15 amino acids long. CDR1 and CDR2 (germline): LNHDA, SQIVND (reference sequence). CDR3 protein: CASRGGVRDTGELFF. CDR3 sequence (DNA): TGTGCCAGTAGAGGTGGGGTGAGGGACACCGGGGAGCTGTTTTTT.

The chain joins TRBV27 to TRBJ2-3; 9 bases fit TRBD2. V lost 6 bases and J lost 2; bases outside the gene matches: 6. CDR3 length equals 15 residues. Germline V CDR1 and CDR2: MNHEY, SMNVEV (reference sequence). In DNA form, the CDR3 reads TGTGCCAGCAGACGCGGGGGGGACTACACAGATACGCAGTATTTT. It specifies CASRRGGDYTDTQYF.

The chain carries TRBV25-1 and TRBJ1-4; D is uncertain. The CDR3 runs to 16 residues. CDR1 MGHDK and CDR2 SYGVNS come from the germline V gene. Trimming stripped 3 bases from V and 11 bases from J, with 22 bases between. Written as DNA, the CDR3 is TGTGCCAGCAGTGATGGGCTGGATCCTAAACGAGACAAACTGTTTTTT. As protein: CASSDGLDPKRDKLFF. The full variable domain, in which reference TRBV25-1 and TRBJ1-4 provide the parts outside the CDR3, is EADIYQTPRYLVIGTGKKITLECSQTMGHDKMYWYQQDPGMELHLIHYSYGVNSTEKGDLSSESTVSRIRTEHFPLTLESARPSHTSQYLCASSDGLDPKRDKLFFGSGTQLSVL.

This chain joins TRBV7-2 and TRBJ1-2; weak D call: TRBD1 (6 bases). The CDR3 covers 15 residues. Germline CDR1 reads SGHTA; CDR2 reads FQGNSA. The V and J ends lost 2 bases and 6 bases respectively, with 16 bases between them. The DNA for the CDR3 is TGTGCCAGCAGCTTATCTTTTTCTGGGGGCGATGGCTACACCTTC. Translated: CASSLSFSGGDGYTF.

The chain has TRBV2 and TRBJ2-7; D unresolved. V was pared by 4 bases and J by 4 bases, with 5 bases between. CDR1 is SNHLY, CDR2 FYNNEI, per germline. CDR3 size: 11 residues. CDR3 sequence: CASSVGYEQYF. CDR3 bases: TGTGCCAGCAGTGTCGGTTACGAGCAGTACTTC.

This chain connects TRBV11-3 to TRBJ2-2; a possible D gene is TRBD1 (5 bases). Germline values: CDR1 SGHNT, CDR2 YENEEA. The CDR3 runs 13 residues. The V and J ends lost 5 bases and 4 bases respectively, with 8 bases between them. CDR3 sequence: CASSPRGTGELFF. The CDR3 region has the DNA TGTGCCAGCAGCCCTAGGGGCACCGGGGAGCTGTTTTTT.

This clone has just one count. The chain is built from TRBV29-1 and TRBJ2-7; TRBD1 might be the D (5 bases). Germline V gives CDR1 SQVTM, CDR2 ANQGSEA. This CDR3 has 13 residues. V shed 4 bases and J shed 3 bases, with 13 bases lying between them. CDR3 region: CSVGRQNIYEQYF. The CDR3 nucleotides are TGCAGCGTTGGAAGACAGAACATCTACGAGCAGTACTTC.

This clone appeared once. The junction shows a germline mismatch at one end, possibly a read error. The V call is TRBV25-1, the J call TRBJ2-1; 13 bases are a match to TRBD2. Germline V lookup: CDR1 MGHDK, CDR2 SYGVNS. This CDR3 is built from 18 residues. For the CDR3, the DNA is TGTGCCACCAGTTACTTTAGGGGCCCTCAACTAGCGGGAGGGCCGCAGTTCTTC. Amino acid sequence: CATSYFRGPQLAGGPQFF.

This chain links TRBV6-1 with TRBJ2-7, with no clear D. The germline V gene has CDR1 MNHNS and CDR2 SASEGT. V gave up 1 base and J gave up 1 base, with 8 bases separating them. This CDR3 is built from 14 residues. In DNA form, the CDR3 reads TGTGCCAGCAGTGAAGAAGCGCGGTCCTACGAGCAGTACTTC. Encoded protein: CASSEEARSYEQYF.

This chain links TRBV9 with TRBJ2-3; 8 bases fit TRBD1. Germline loops: CDR1 SGDLS, CDR2 YYNGEE. This CDR3 contains 14 residues. J lost 4 bases, V lost 3 bases, and 4 bases had no gene match. CDR3 in DNA: TGTGCCAGCAGCGCAGGACAGGGCCCAGATACGCAGTATTTT. Translated: CASSAGQGPDTQYF.

The chain recombines TRBV5-1 with TRBJ1-3, with 7 bases fitting TRBD1. In germline, CDR1 is SGHRS, CDR2 YFSETQ. Unmatched junction bases numbered 4, after V lost 0 bases and J lost 1 base. This CDR3 contains 16 residues. CDR3 sequence reads: CASSLGSTGSGNTIYF. For the CDR3, the DNA is TGCGCCAGCAGCTTGGGTTCGACAGGGTCTGGAAACACCATATATTTT.

V gene TRBV18 combines with J gene TRBJ1-2; no firm D call. CDR1 and CDR2 (germline): KGHSH, LQKENI. Trimming removed 2 bases from V and 2 bases from J, with 12 bases in between. The CDR3 loop spans 15 amino acids. The CDR3 bases are TGTGCCAGCTCACCAGGCCTGGGCACGAACTATGGCTACACCTTC. This gives the protein CASSPGLGTNYGYTF.

The V and J genes are TRBV5-1 and TRBJ1-1; 8 bases are shared with TRBD1. The V gene's germline CDR1 is SGHRS and CDR2 YFSETQ. V shed 3 bases, J shed 1 base, and the junction held 5 bases outside the gene matches. The CDR3 sequence is 15 residues long. The CDR3 DNA is TGCGCCAGCAGCTCCGGACAGGGCCCGAACACTGAAGCTTTCTTT. This translates into CASSSGQGPNTEAFF.

The chain combines TRBV5-1 with TRBJ2-2; TRBD2 matches at 7 bases. The V gene end was trimmed by 6 bases and the J gene end by 5 bases; junction bases not matched to a gene: 13. Germline CDR1 SGHRS, CDR2 YFSETQ. The CDR3 is made up of 16 amino acids. DNA of the CDR3: TGCGCCAGCACCGCCGAATTAGCGGGTGTGACCGGGGAGCTGTTTTTT. Residues: CASTAELAGVTGELFF. Based on the CDR3 plus reference TRBV5-1 and TRBJ2-2, the full variable domain is KAGVTQTPRYLIKTRGQQVTLSCSPISGHRSVSWYQQTPGQGLQFLFEYFSETQRNKGNFPGRFSGRQFSNSRSEMNVSTLELGDSALYLCASTAELAGVTGELFFGEGSRLTVL.